The rows below give T cell receptor beta chains drawn from one sample of a study of cytomegalovirus exposure and HLA in healthy donors. Profiled with immunoSEQ multiplex PCR; TCRdb holds only in-frame clones, not every one. This sample has 100,000 or so clones, with approximately 80% found just once. What was sequenced was PBMCs. The receptors come from a middle-aged man in good health and CMV-seropositive. Both conserved end residues are part of each CDR3. A D gene is named only where the DNA matches it firmly. Only part of the rows carry a size: once, few, many, or a class if the clone is expanded.

abundance	v_gene	d_gene	j_gene	CDR3aa	CDR3nt
-	TRBV19	TRBD1	TRBJ1-2	CASSTGQGANYGYTF	TGTGCCAGTAGTACGGGACAGGGAGCTAACTATGGCTACACCTTC
-	TRBV6-1	TRBD1	TRBJ2-7	CASSSTGVYEQYF	TGTGCCAGCAGTTCGACAGGGGTCTACGAGCAGTACTTC
-	TRBV28	-	TRBJ2-1	CASSLLLRYNEQFF	TGTGCCAGCAGTTTACTATTACGCTACAATGAGCAGTTCTTC
-	TRBV7-2	-	TRBJ1-1	CASSVPRREAFF	TGTGCCAGCAGCGTTCCAAGGAGAGAAGCTTTCTTT
-	TRBV6-6	-	TRBJ1-2	CASSYGVGSLDVYTF	TGTGCCAGCAGTTACGGAGTTGGCAGTTTGGATGTCTACACCTTC
few	TRBV19	TRBD1	TRBJ1-5	CASLDRANSNQPQHF	TGTGCCAGCCTAGACAGGGCAAATAGCAATCAGCCCCAGCATTTT
-	TRBV7-6	TRBD1	TRBJ2-1	CASSLVAGGGRGSYNEQFF	TGTGCCAGCAGCTTAGTTGCAGGGGGCGGCCGGGGCTCCTACAATGAGCAGTTCTTC
once	TRBV7-2	-	TRBJ2-7	CASSLRQADEQYF	TGTGCCAGCAGCTTACGGCAGGCCGACGAGCAGTACTTC
few	TRBV7-3	-	TRBJ1-5	CASSVRGNRAQPQHF	TGTGCCAGCAGCGTGAGGGGGAACAGGGCTCAGCCCCAGCATTTT
-	TRBV7-9	-	TRBJ2-1	CASSLEGKEGRRYYNEQFF	TGTGCCAGCAGCTTAGAGGGAAAAGAGGGCAGGAGGTACTACAATGAGCAGTTCTTC
-	TRBV5-6	TRBD2	TRBJ2-7	CASSGTSGGPHEQYF	TGTGCCAGCAGCGGGACTAGCGGGGGGCCCCACGAGCAGTACTTC
once	TRBV5-1	-	TRBJ2-3	CASNYLGEDTQYF	TGCGCCAGCAACTATCTCGGAGAGGATACGCAGTATTTT
-	TRBV6-1	-	TRBJ1-3	CAIPGEVVDTIYF	TGTGCCATCCCCGGGGAGGTTGTTGACACCATATATTTT
-	TRBV27	TRBD2	TRBJ2-3	CASTAGGRGDTQYF	TGTGCCAGCACCGCGGGGGGGCGGGGAGATACGCAGTATTTT
-	TRBV14	-	TRBJ2-3	CASSLQSTQYF	TGTGCCAGCAGCCTGCAGTCCACGCAGTATTTT
-	TRBV5-4	-	TRBJ2-5	CASSSQEQETQYF	TGTGCCAGCAGCTCTCAGGAACAAGAGACCCAGTACTTC
-	TRBV2	-	TRBJ1-1	CASSEGFTGGTEAFF	TGTGCCAGCAGTGAAGGGTTTACGGGAGGGACTGAAGCTTTCTTT
-	TRBV6-5	TRBD1	TRBJ1-5	CASSVTTGGGQPQHF	TGTGCCAGCAGTGTAACGACAGGGGGCGGTCAGCCCCAGCATTTT
-	TRBV5-4	TRBD1	TRBJ1-2	CASSSEWVTGVNYGYTF	TGTGCCAGCAGTTCCGAATGGGTCACAGGGGTCAACTATGGCTACACCTTC
once	TRBV5-1	-	TRBJ2-2	CASSFRRTLTNTGELFF	TGCGCCAGCAGCTTTCGCCGGACACTAACGAACACCGGGGAGCTGTTTTTT
once	TRBV18	-	TRBJ2-7	CASSPRGGTGPYEQYF	TGTGCCAGCTCACCACGGGGCGGAACGGGTCCCTACGAGCAGTACTTC
-	TRBV30	TRBD2	TRBJ2-3	CAWRPAGAEDTQYF	TGTGCCTGGAGACCAGCGGGGGCCGAGGATACGCAGTATTTT
once	TRBV12-5	-	TRBJ2-3	CASGLGSGRTDTQYF	TGTGCTAGTGGTTTGGGCAGCGGCCGCACAGATACGCAGTATTTT
-	TRBV6-1	TRBD2	TRBJ2-1	CASSAASGAYNEQFF	TGTGCCAGCAGTGCGGCTAGCGGGGCCTACAATGAGCAGTTCTTC
-	TRBV28	-	TRBJ2-6	CASSTRLGGANGLTF	TGTGCCAGCAGTACCAGACTGGGGGGGGCCAACGGCCTGACTTTC
-	TRBV9	-	TRBJ2-7	CASSVGESLNEQYF	TGTGCCAGCAGCGTAGGGGAGAGTCTAAACGAGCAGTACTTC
-	TRBV7-2	-	TRBJ2-3	CASSLKAGVTDTQYF	TGTGCCAGCAGCTTAAAGGCAGGGGTCACAGATACGCAGTATTTT
-	TRBV5-1	-	TRBJ1-6	CASSLADSYNSPLHF	TGCGCCAGCAGCTTGGCGGACAGTTATAATTCACCCCTCCACTTT
-	TRBV13	TRBD1	TRBJ1-2	CASSDRGIAYGYTF	TGTGCCAGCAGCGACAGGGGAATTGCCTATGGCTACACCTTC
-	TRBV28	-	TRBJ2-3	CASSNYGEISTDTQYF	TGTGCCAGCAGCAACTACGGGGAGATTAGCACAGATACGCAGTATTTT
-	TRBV2	-	TRBJ2-5	CASTLHEDPTGQYF	TGTGCCAGCACCCTACACGAGGACCCAACAGGCCAGTACTTC
-	TRBV5-1	-	TRBJ2-6	CASSLVSGSGANVLTF	TGCGCCAGCAGCTTAGTCTCAGGCTCTGGGGCCAACGTCCTGACTTTC
once	TRBV2	TRBD1	TRBJ2-3	CASTRDRGTDTQYF	TGTGCCAGCACCCGGGACAGGGGCACAGATACGCAGTATTTT
few	TRBV19	TRBD1	TRBJ2-5	CARTGTGGLTNQETQYF	TGTGCCAGGACCGGGACAGGGGGCCTTACCAACCAAGAGACCCAGTACTTC
-	TRBV7-9	-	TRBJ2-2	CASRNTNTGELFF	TGTGCCAGCAGAAACACGAACACCGGGGAGCTGTTTTTT
-	TRBV6-4	-	TRBJ2-5	CASSDSQGPYYQETQYF	TGTGCCAGCAGTGACTCGCAGGGGCCCTATTACCAAGAGACCCAGTACTTC
-	TRBV5-1	-	TRBJ2-3	CASSLASGEGTDTQYF	TGCGCCAGCAGCTTGGCCTCTGGAGAGGGCACAGATACGCAGTATTTT
-	TRBV2	TRBD1	TRBJ1-5	CASIGTGGVSNQPQHF	TGTGCCAGCATTGGGACAGGGGGCGTTAGCAATCAGCCCCAGCATTTT
-	TRBV6-1	TRBD1	TRBJ2-3	CASSGTGARIQYF	TGTGCCAGCAGTGGCACAGGGGCTCGTATACAGTATTTT
many	TRBV6-5	-	TRBJ2-2	CASSHTRDTTGELFF	TGTGCCAGCAGTCATACAAGAGACACAACCGGGGAGCTGTTTTTT
-	TRBV4-1	-	TRBJ1-2	CASSQDLAGHNYGYTF	TGCGCCAGCAGCCAAGATCTGGCAGGACATAACTATGGCTACACCTTC
-	TRBV11-3	-	TRBJ2-7	CASSSGSGSYEQYF	TGTGCCAGCAGCTCCGGGTCGGGATCCTACGAGCAGTACTTC
few	TRBV11-2	-	TRBJ2-4	CASSSGPGNIQYF	TGTGCCAGCAGCTCCGGTCCAGGGAACATTCAGTACTTC
once	TRBV19	TRBD1	TRBJ1-5	CASSNTGVRVTQPQHF	TGTGCCAGTAGTAATACAGGGGTGAGAGTTACGCAGCCCCAGCATTTT